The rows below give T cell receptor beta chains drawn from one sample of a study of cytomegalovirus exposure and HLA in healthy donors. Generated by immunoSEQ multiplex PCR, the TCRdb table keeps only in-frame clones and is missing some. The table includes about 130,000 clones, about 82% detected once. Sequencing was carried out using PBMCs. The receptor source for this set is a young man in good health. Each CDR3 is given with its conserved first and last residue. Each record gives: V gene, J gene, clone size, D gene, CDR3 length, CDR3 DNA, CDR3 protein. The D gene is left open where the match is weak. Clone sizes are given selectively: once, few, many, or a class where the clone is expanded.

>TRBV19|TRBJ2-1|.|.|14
TGTGCCAGTAGAAATCTAGGGGGCTACAATGAGCAGTTCTTC
CASRNLGGYNEQFF
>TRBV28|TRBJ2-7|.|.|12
TGTGCCACGACGACTGGTTCCTACGAGCAGTACTTC
CATTTGSYEQYF
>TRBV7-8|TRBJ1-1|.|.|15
TGTGCCAGCAGCTTAGCCACAACAGTGAACACTGAAGCTTTCTTT
CASSLATTVNTEAFF
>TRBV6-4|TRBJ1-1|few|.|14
TGTGCCGGAGCAGCTAGGGGTCCTGAGACTGAAGCTTTCTTT
CAGAARGPETEAFF
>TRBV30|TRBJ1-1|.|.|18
TGTGCCTGGAGCCCCACGTGGGGCCACAGGGTGGGGAACACTGAAGCTTTCTTT
CAWSPTWGHRVGNTEAFF
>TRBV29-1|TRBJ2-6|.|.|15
TGCAGCGCCTCCGCGGGCGGCTCTGGGGCCAACGTCCTGACTTTC
CSASAGGSGANVLTF
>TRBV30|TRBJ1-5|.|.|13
TGTGCCTGGAGTGTGGAGGGCAATCAGCCCCAGCATTTT
CAWSVEGNQPQHF
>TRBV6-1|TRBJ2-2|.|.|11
TGTGCCAGCCTGGGCGCTGGGGAGCTGTTTTTT
CASLGAGELFF
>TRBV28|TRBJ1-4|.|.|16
TGTGCCAGCAGTTTAATTGGGAGGGGTGAGGGTGAAAAACTGTTTTTT
CASSLIGRGEGEKLFF
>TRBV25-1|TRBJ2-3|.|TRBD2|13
TGTGCCTCCCGACTAGCTGGCACAGATACGCAGTATTTT
CASRLAGTDTQYF
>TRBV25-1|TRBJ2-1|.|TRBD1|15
TGTGCCAGCAGTGGGTCAGGGGGTGGGATCCATGAGCAGTTCTTC
CASSGSGGGIHEQFF
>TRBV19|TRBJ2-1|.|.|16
TGTGCCAGTAGGCCCCGAGGCACCCTAGGCGACAATGAGCAGTTCTTC
CASRPRGTLGDNEQFF
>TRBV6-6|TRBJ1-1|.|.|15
TGTGCCAGCAGTTACGGAAGAACAGTGAACACTGAAGCTTTCTTT
CASSYGRTVNTEAFF
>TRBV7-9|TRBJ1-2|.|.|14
TGTGCCAGCAGCTTAGACGTGGGGGCCCATGGCTACACCTTC
CASSLDVGAHGYTF
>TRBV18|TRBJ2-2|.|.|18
TGTGCCAGCTCACCACCGGGGAGGGGGAGTCCGTCCACCGGGGAGCTGTTTTTT
CASSPPGRGSPSTGELFF
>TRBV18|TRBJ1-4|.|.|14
TGTGCCAGCTCACCGGACATAACGGAGGAAAAACTGTTTTTT
CASSPDITEEKLFF
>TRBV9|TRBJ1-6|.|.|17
TGTGCCAGCAGCGCCGGACAAGCAGGGTCCTATAATTCACCCCTCCACTTT
CASSAGQAGSYNSPLHF
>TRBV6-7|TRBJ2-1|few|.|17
TGTGCCAGCAGTTACCCGGGGGGAGTGGGGGCAAACAATGAGCAGTTCTTC
CASSYPGGVGANNEQFF
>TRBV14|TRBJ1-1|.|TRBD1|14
TGTGCCAGCAGCCATGGACAGGGGAACACTGAAGCTTTCTTT
CASSHGQGNTEAFF
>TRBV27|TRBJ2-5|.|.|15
TGTGCCAGCAGTCCTCCTCGGTCCGCCCCAGAGACCCAGTACTTC
CASSPPRSAPETQYF
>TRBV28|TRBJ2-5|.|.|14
TGTGCCAGCAGTTTAACCCCCCCCGTCGGGACCCAGTACTTC
CASSLTPPVGTQYF
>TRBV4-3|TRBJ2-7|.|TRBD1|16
TGCGCCAGCAGCCAAGGGGACAGGGGGAACCCCTACGAGCAGTACTTC
CASSQGDRGNPYEQYF
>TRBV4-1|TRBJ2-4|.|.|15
TGCGCCAGCAGCCAAGATAAGGCCAGCGGTAACATTCAGTACTTC
CASSQDKASGNIQYF
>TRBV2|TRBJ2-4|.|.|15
TGTGCCAGCAGTGCGACAGAGTTAGCCAAAAACATTCAGTACTTC
CASSATELAKNIQYF
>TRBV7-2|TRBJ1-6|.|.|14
TGTGCCAGCAGCAAATTCGGGTACGGTTCACCCCTCCACTTT
CASSKFGYGSPLHF
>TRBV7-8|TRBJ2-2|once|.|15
TGTGCCAGCAGCCCTACTAGATGGATGTCCGGGGAGCTGTTTTTT
CASSPTRWMSGELFF
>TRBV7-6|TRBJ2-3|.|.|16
TGTGCCAGCAGCTTGGGGAACCGACAGGCCACAGATACGCAGTATTTT
CASSLGNRQATDTQYF
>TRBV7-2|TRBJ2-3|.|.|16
TGTGCCAGCAGTCCCCGACGGGAGACTAGCACAGATACGCAGTATTTT
CASSPRRETSTDTQYF
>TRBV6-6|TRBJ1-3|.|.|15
TGTGCCAGCAGTTACTCGGCAGGGGCGAGAAACACCATATATTTT
CASSYSAGARNTIYF
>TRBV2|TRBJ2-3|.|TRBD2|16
TGTGCCAGCAGTGAAGATGGGACTAGCGGGTCAGATACGCAGTATTTT
CASSEDGTSGSDTQYF
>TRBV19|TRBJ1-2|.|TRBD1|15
TGTGCCAGTAGACCCGGGACAGACTATAACTATGGCTACACCTTC
CASRPGTDYNYGYTF
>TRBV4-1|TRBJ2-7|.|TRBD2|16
TGCGCCAGCAGCCAAGTAGTACTAGCGGGATTCTACGAGCAGTACTTC
CASSQVVLAGFYEQYF
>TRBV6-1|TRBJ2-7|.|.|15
TGTGCCAGCAGTGAAAATGGGAGCCCATTCTACGAGCAGTACTTC
CASSENGSPFYEQYF
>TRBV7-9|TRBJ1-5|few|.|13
TGTGCCAGCAGCCGACAGGACAATCAGCCCCAGCATTTT
CASSRQDNQPQHF
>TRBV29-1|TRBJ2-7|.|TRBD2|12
TGCAGCCATTACGGGGGGGACTACGAGCAGTACTTC
CSHYGGDYEQYF
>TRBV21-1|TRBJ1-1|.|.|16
TGTGCCAGCAGCAAAGTTAGGGGCCTGAGGAACACTGAAGCTTTCTTT
CASSKVRGLRNTEAFF
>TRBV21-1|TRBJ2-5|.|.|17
TGTGCCAGCAGCAAAAAGGGTTTCGGGACTCCCGGAGAGACCCAGTACTTC
CASSKKGFGTPGETQYF
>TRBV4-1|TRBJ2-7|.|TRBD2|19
TGCGCCAGCAGCCAAACCTTTAGCGGGAGGGCCGGGGGGACCTACGAGCAGTACTTC
CASSQTFSGRAGGTYEQYF
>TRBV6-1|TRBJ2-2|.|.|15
TGTGCCAGCAGTAGGCGGGATACGAACACCGGGGAGCTGTTTTTT
CASSRRDTNTGELFF
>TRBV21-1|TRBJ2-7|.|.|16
TGTGCCAGCAGCCGACGGCCGTTTAGCGGGAGCTACGAGCAGTACTTC
CASSRRPFSGSYEQYF
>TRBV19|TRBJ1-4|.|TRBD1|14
TGTGCCAGTAGATTGGACAGGTGGGGGGAAAAACTGTTTTTT
CASRLDRWGEKLFF
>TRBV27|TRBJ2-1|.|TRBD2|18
TGTGCCAGCAGTTTAGGGACTAGCGGGAGGGGGGGTTACAATGAGCAGTTCTTC
CASSLGTSGRGGYNEQFF
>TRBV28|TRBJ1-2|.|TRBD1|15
TGTGCCAGCAAAATCGGGACAGGTTGGAACTATGGCTACACCTTC
CASKIGTGWNYGYTF
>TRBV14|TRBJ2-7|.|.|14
TGTGCCAGCAGCCAACTAACTGATACGGGCGAGCAGTACTTC
CASSQLTDTGEQYF
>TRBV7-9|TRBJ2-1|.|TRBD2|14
TGTGCCAGCAGCTATGTAGCGGGAATTTCCGAGCAGTTCTTC
CASSYVAGISEQFF
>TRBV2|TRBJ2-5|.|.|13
TGTGCCCAGGCAGGGGACGTCGGAGAGACCCAGTACTTC
CAQAGDVGETQYF
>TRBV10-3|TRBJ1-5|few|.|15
TGTGCCATCAGTGATAGGTCTGGGCCTCATCAGCCCCAGCATTTT
CAISDRSGPHQPQHF
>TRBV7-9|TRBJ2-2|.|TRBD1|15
TGTGCCAGCAGCGTGGACAGGCCGAACACCGGGGAGCTGTTTTTT
CASSVDRPNTGELFF
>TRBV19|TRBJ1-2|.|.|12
TGTGCCAGTTTGCCGAGGAAACTTGGCTACACCTTC
CASLPRKLGYTF
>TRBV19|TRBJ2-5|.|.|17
TGTGCCAGTAGTATCGGTCGGTCACCCATGTCCCAAGAGACCCAGTACTTC
CASSIGRSPMSQETQYF
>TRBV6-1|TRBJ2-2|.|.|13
TGTGCCAGCAGTCCCCGGGTCCTGGCGGAGCTGTTTTTT
CASSPRVLAELFF
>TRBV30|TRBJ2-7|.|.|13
TGTGCCTGGAGTGAGGTCCGCGGTCTGCAGCAGTACTTC
CAWSEVRGLQQYF
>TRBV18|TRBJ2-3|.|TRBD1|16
TGTGCCAGCTCACTTATCGGGACAGGAAGCACAGATACGCAGTATTTT
CASSLIGTGSTDTQYF
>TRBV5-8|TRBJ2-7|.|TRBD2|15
TGTGCCAGCAGCTTGGCGCCCGGGGGGGCATACGAGCAGTACTTC
CASSLAPGGAYEQYF
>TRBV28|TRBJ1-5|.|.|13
TGTGCCAGCAGACAGGGTATCAATCAGCCCCAGCATTTT
CASRQGINQPQHF
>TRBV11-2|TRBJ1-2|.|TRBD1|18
TGTGCCAGCAGCTCCCCACGACAGGGGCTTAATACTAACTATGGCTACACCTTC
CASSSPRQGLNTNYGYTF
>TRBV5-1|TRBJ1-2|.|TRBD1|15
TGCGCCAGCAGCGTAGGGACAGGGGGGGACTATGGCTACACCTTC
CASSVGTGGDYGYTF
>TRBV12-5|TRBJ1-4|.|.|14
TGTGCTAGTGGGACCACAGGCCCGAATGAAAAACTGTTTTTT
CASGTTGPNEKLFF
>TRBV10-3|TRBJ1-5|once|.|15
TGTGCCATCAGTGGGGGCCAGGCCCTCAATCAGCCCCAGCATTTT
CAISGGQALNQPQHF